One sample yielded the 9 T cell receptor beta chains listed below, sequenced in a study of response to subunit inactivated influenza vaccine. MiXCR, applied by TCRdb to the RT-PCR reads, yields one record per CDR3 protein. The sample yields about 570,000 distinct CDR3 sequences, 11% seen once. The data also belong to a second study, concerning T cells expressing NK-cell markers. That source notes: It was by 5'RACE template switching with UMIs that TCR beta cDNA was made.

The sequencing used PBMCs from blood, collected on the day of vaccination. These receptors were collected from a man aged 45-65 years who received an inactivated influenza vaccine.

This clonotype was observed many times. The gene calls are TRBV20-1 and TRBJ1-4; a possible D gene is TRBD1 (5 bases). Germline V gives CDR1 DFQATT, CDR2 SNEGSKA (reference sequence). The germline V and J ends were trimmed by 0 bases and 4 bases, with 12 bases remaining between them. The CDR3 length is 15 residues. CDR3 nucleotides: TGCAGTGCTAGAGATCTCCAGGGAATTAATGAAAAACTGTTTTTT. This translates into CSARDLQGINEKLFF.

The chain combines TRBV20-1 with TRBJ1-3, with D perhaps matching TRBD1 (5 bases). Trimming took off 4 bases at V and 3 bases at J, with 19 bases between the two ends. There are 16 residues in the CDR3. The V gene's germline CDR1 is DFQATT and CDR2 SNEGSKA (reference sequence). CDR3 loop: CSATTAGGAGGNTIYF. The CDR3 region has the DNA TGCAGTGCTACCACCGCCGGCGGGGCTGGTGGAAACACCATATATTTT.

The V call is TRBV29-1, the J call TRBJ2-7; 10 positions agree with TRBD1. CDR1 SQVTM and CDR2 ANQGSEA come from the germline V gene. The CDR3 loop spans 14 amino acids. Losses at the gene ends were 6 bases for V and 2 bases for J; bases not matched to a gene: 7. CDR3 DNA: TGCAGCGTCCTAGGACAGGGGGGAACCTACGAGCAGTACTTC. Translation: CSVLGQGGTYEQYF.

The sample holds a few counts of this clonotype. The rearrangement links TRBV4-2 to TRBJ2-7; possibly TRBD1 for D (5 bases). The CDR3 sequence is 16 residues long. Germline CDR1 reads LGHNA; CDR2 reads YNFKEQ. Deletions cut 1 base from V and 3 bases from J, with 16 bases between. CDR3 in amino acids: CASSQVSGMLFYEQYF. CDR3 in DNA: TGTGCCAGCAGCCAAGTTTCAGGGATGCTTTTCTACGAGCAGTACTTC.

This clonotype appeared many times. The chain joins TRBV29-1 to TRBJ2-1; 13 nucleotides match TRBD2. The CDR3 contains 16 residues. With V trimmed by 5 bases and J by 5 bases, 9 bases remained unmatched. Germline CDR1 and CDR2: SQVTM and ANQGSEA. CDR3 sequence (DNA): TGCAGCGTTCTCCCGGGACTAGCGGGAAACAACAATGAGCAGTTCTTC. It specifies CSVLPGLAGNNNEQFF.

This clonotype occurred many times. The rearrangement uses TRBV12-3 or TRBV12-4 and TRBJ2-7, with TRBD1 matching 9 bases. The CDR3 extends over 15 amino acids. V gave up 6 bases and J gave up 1 base; unmatched junction bases: 7. The CDR3 spells CASSPGQGPSYEQYF. The CDR3, as DNA: TGTGCCAGCAGCCCCGGACAGGGGCCATCCTACGAGCAGTACTTC.

This clonotype was observed many times. The chain's CDR3 is CASSLVRQGPNTGELFF. Written as DNA, the CDR3 is TGCGCCAGCAGCTTGGTTAGACAGGGACCGAACACCGGGGAGCTGTTTTTT. This sequence joins TRBV5-1 and TRBJ2-2, with 7 bases identical to TRBD1. CDR3 length: 17 residues. V shed 0 bases and J 0 bases; nucleotides not matched to a gene: 5. Germline V CDR1 and CDR2: SGHRS, YFSETQ.

The chain joins TRBV7-9 to TRBJ2-7; D remains unclear. The CDR3 loop spans 15 amino acids. Trimming took off 2 bases at V and 0 bases at J, with 11 bases between the two ends. The germline CDR1 and CDR2 sequences are SEHNR and FQNEAQ (reference sequence). The CDR3 protein is CASSLSQVSSYEQYF. For the CDR3, the DNA is TGTGCCAGCAGCTTATCTCAGGTTAGCTCCTACGAGCAGTACTTC.

The chain uses TRBV9 and TRBJ2-7; 7 nucleotides agree with TRBD2. The CDR3 is 16 residues long. Germline V lookup: CDR1 SGDLS, CDR2 YYNGEE. V lost 0 bases to trimming and J lost 1 base; unmatched junction nucleotides: 7. The CDR3 region is CASSVGSRGVSYEQYF. The DNA for the CDR3 is TGTGCCAGCAGCGTAGGATCACGGGGGGTTTCCTACGAGCAGTACTTC.